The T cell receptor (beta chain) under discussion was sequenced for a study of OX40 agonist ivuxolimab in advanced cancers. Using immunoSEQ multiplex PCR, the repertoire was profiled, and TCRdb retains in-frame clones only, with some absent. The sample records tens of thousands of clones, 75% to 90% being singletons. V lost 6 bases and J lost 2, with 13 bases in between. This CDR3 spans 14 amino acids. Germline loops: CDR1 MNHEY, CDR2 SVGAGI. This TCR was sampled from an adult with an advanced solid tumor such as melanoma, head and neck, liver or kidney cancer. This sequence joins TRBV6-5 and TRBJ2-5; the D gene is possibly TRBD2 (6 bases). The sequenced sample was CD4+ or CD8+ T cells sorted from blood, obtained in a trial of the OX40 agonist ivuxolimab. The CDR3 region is CASRTGTPQETQYF. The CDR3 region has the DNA TGTGCCAGCAGAACTGGGACTCCTCAAGAGACCCAGTACTTC.